A selection of T cell receptor beta chains follows, all from one sample in a study of cytomegalovirus exposure and HLA in healthy donors. TCRdb's table, derived via immunoSEQ multiplex PCR, lists solely in-frame clones and lacks some. The data hold about 160,000 clones, with 82% observed a single time. The sequencing sample was made of PBMCs. The receptors originated from a girl aged 10 to 17 in good health and CMV-seropositive. Each CDR3 is given with its conserved first and last residue. A D gene is named only where the DNA matches it firmly. The listing skips clone size in some rows; elsewhere it reads once, few, many or a size class.

V	J	D	size	DNA	CDR3
TRBV5-6	TRBJ1-2	-	-	TGTGCCAGCGCGGATATAATAGGAGACTATGGCTACACCTTC	CASADIIGDYGYTF
TRBV27	TRBJ2-1	TRBD1	-	TGTGCCAGCAGTGAAGGGACAGGGGGCGAGCAGTTCTTC	CASSEGTGGEQFF
TRBV10-3	TRBJ2-3	TRBD2	-	TGTGCCATCAGTGATCTAGCGGGAGCGGATACGCAGTATTTT	CAISDLAGADTQYF
TRBV6-5	TRBJ2-4	TRBD2	-	TGTGCCAGCTCTTCGACTAGCGGAAACATTCAGTACTTC	CASSSTSGNIQYF
TRBV14	TRBJ2-5	-	-	TGTGCCAGCAGCCAAACTAGGGCAGCCGAGGCAAACTTC	CASSQTRAAEANF
TRBV7-2	TRBJ2-7	TRBD1	-	TGTGCCAGCAGCCCAACCGGACAGGACACCTACGAGCAGTACTTC	CASSPTGQDTYEQYF
TRBV7-2	TRBJ1-2	-	-	TGTGCCAGCAGCGAGGCTGGGGCCTATGGCTACACCTTC	CASSEAGAYGYTF
TRBV7-3	TRBJ2-7	-	-	TGTGCCAGCAGCCTTGGGGGGTTCGCTCAGCAGTACTTC	CASSLGGFAQQYF
TRBV15	TRBJ2-1	TRBD2	-	TGTGCCACCAGCACAAGCGGGGGGGGGTACAATGAGCAGTTCTTC	CATSTSGGGYNEQFF
TRBV4-1	TRBJ2-7	TRBD2	once	TGCGCCAGCACCATGTCCGGGACTAACCCCTACGAGCAGTACTTC	CASTMSGTNPYEQYF